The subject of this entry is one T cell receptor beta chain. No antigen is known for it. This CDR3 spans 16 amino acids. Germline trimming cut 5 bases from V and 2 bases from J; bases unmatched to any gene: 5. CDR1 SEHNR and CDR2 FQNEAQ come from the germline V gene (reference sequence). Clones were sequenced by immunoSEQ multiplex PCR, and TCRdb holds only the in-frame ones, with some missing. Among about 1,900,000 clones listed, about 95% were seen once. Naive CD8 populations comprised CD45RO-negative cells positively selected for CCR7, excluding terminally differentiated effector memory CD45RA+ cells. The entry originates in a study of shared clonotypes between healthy human individuals. About the research overall: Every donor yielded three CD4 naive, three CD4 memory, two CD8 naive and one CD8 memory plate.

Study outcomes and limitations: Clonotypes shared by all four sorted-subset donors had higher generation probabilities than non-shared clonotypes. As a rule, naive subsets had a larger estimated richness than memory subsets. A limitation of the genetic and exposure-history diversity represented arose from few donors.

The sequenced sample consisted of naive CD8+ T cells sorted from blood. This clonotype was obtained from a man between 18 and 35 years old in good health. This chain connects TRBV7-9 to TRBJ2-2; TRBD2 agrees at 10 bases. The CDR3: CASSPGLADNTGELFF. The CDR3 nucleotides read TGTGCCAGCAGCCCCGGACTAGCGGATAACACCGGGGAGCTGTTTTTT. Using reference TRBV7-9 and TRBJ2-2 for the parts outside the CDR3, the full variable domain is DTGVSQNPRHKITKRGQNVTFRCDPISEHNRLYWYRQTLGQGPEFLTYFQNEAQLEKSRLLSDRFSAERPKGSFSTLEIQRTEQGDSAMYLCASSPGLADNTGELFFGEGSRLTVL.